What follows describes a single TCR beta chain. Its antigen is as yet unknown. The treatment here: oral pan-JAK inhibitor, 5-10 mg twice daily. RNA was isolated and reverse transcribed to cDNA, the sequencing template. Sequencing used immunoSEQ multiplex PCR; TCRdb keeps in-frame clones, though not all of them. This sample has 87,000 or so clones; about two thirds occur once, and the top ten carry around 15%. The sample originates from a study of CD8+ T cells in alopecia areata. About the study: The protocol delivered tofacitinib for 6 to 18 months, then withdrew it for 6 months. Study-level findings and limits: Lesional tissue from the scalp (especially in alopecia totalis/universalis) showed higher clonality than normal scalp. In patients, TCRs were shared less clearly than in mice, and HLA may possibly be involved.

The V gene lost 3 bases and the J gene lost 4 bases, with 11 bases spanning the gap. Germline lookup yields CDR1 SGHRS and CDR2 YFSETQ. This CDR3 is 15 amino acids long. This clonotype was sampled from a human donor with alopecia areata. Specimen: CD8+ T cells sorted from blood, collected at week 44, from a patient treated with tofacitinib. This sequence joins TRBV5-1 and TRBJ2-6; D uncertain. The CDR3 DNA reads as TGCGCCAGCAGCTCTGGCGGTTTGGGGGCCAACGTCCTGACTTTC. The encoded protein is CASSSGGLGANVLTF.